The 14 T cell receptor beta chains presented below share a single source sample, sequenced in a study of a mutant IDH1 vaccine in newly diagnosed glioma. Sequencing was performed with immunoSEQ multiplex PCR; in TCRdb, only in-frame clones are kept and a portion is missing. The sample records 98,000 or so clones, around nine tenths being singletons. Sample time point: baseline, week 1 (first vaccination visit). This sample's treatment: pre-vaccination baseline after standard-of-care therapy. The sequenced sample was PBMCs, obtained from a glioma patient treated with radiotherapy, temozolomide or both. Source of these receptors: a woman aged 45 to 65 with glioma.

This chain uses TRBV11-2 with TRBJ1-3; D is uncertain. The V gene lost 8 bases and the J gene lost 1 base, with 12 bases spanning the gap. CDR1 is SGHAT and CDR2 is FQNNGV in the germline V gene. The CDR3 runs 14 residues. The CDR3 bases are TGTGCCAGCCATGGGGTGATATCTGGAAACACCATATATTTT. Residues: CASHGVISGNTIYF. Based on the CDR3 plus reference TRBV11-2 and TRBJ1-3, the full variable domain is EAGVAQSPRYKIIEKRQSVAFWCNPISGHATLYWYQQILGQGPKLLIQFQNNGVVDDSQLPKDRFSAERLKGVDSTLKIQPAKLEDSAVYLCASHGVISGNTIYFGEGSWLTVV.

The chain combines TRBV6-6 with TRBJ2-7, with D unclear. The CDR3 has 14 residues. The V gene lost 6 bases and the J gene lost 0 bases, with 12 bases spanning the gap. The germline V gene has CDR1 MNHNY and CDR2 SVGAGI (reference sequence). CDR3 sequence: CASREQQTSYEQYF. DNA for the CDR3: TGTGCCAGCAGGGAACAGCAAACCTCCTACGAGCAGTACTTC.

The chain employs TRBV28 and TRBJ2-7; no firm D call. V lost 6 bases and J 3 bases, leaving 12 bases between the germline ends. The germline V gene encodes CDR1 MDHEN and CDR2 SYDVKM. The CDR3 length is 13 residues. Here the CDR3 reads CASSLGPFYEQYF. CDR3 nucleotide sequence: TGTGCCAGCAGCCTAGGGCCTTTCTACGAGCAGTACTTC.

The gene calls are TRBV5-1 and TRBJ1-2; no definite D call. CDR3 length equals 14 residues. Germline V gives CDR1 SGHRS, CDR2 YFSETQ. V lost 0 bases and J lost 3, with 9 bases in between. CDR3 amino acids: CASSLEGLDYGYTF. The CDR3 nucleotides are TGCGCCAGCAGCTTGGAAGGGCTAGACTATGGCTACACCTTC.

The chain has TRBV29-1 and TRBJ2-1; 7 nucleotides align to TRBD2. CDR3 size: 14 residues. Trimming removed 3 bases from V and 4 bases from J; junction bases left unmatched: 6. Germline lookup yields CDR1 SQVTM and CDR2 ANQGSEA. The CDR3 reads CSVDPGAGYNEQFF. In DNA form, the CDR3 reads TGCAGCGTTGATCCGGGAGCGGGGTACAATGAGCAGTTCTTC.

The CDR3 sequence is CAWSSRGGGGVTDTQYF. The CDR3 DNA reads as TGTGCCTGGTCCTCCCGGGGCGGAGGGGGCGTTACAGATACGCAGTATTTT. This sequence joins TRBV30 and TRBJ2-3; TRBD1 is a possible D gene (7 bases). The CDR3 contains 17 residues. Germline CDR1 GTSNPN, CDR2 SVGIG (reference sequence). The V gene lost 5 bases and the J gene lost 3 bases, with 24 bases spanning the gap. Looking up the rest from reference TRBV30 and TRBJ2-3 gives the full variable domain: SQTIHQWPATLVQPVGSPLSLECTVEGTSNPNLYWYRQAAGRGLQLLFYSVGIGQISSEVPQNLSASRPQDRQFILSSKKLLLSDSGFYLCAWSSRGGGGVTDTQYFGPGTRLTVL.

The CDR3 is CASSFLSGRTYEQYF. CDR3 nucleotide sequence: TGCGCCAGCAGCTTCCTCAGCGGGAGGACCTACGAGCAGTACTTC. The gene calls are TRBV5-1 and TRBJ2-7, with 9 bases matching TRBD2. Trimming removed 2 bases from V and 2 bases from J; junction bases left unmatched: 5. In germline, CDR1 is SGHRS, CDR2 YFSETQ. The CDR3 consists of 15 residues. Full variable domain (outside the CDR3, taken from reference TRBV5-1 and TRBJ2-7): KAGVTQTPRYLIKTRGQQVTLSCSPISGHRSVSWYQQTPGQGLQFLFEYFSETQRNKGNFPGRFSGRQFSNSRSEMNVSTLELGDSALYLCASSFLSGRTYEQYFGPGTRLTVT.

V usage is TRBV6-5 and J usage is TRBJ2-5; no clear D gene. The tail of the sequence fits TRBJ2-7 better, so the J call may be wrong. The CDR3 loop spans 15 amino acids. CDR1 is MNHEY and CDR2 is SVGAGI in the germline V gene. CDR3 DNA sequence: TGTGCCAGCAGTTACTCGCATAATTCCCCCTACGAGCAGTACTTC. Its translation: CASSYSHNSPYEQYF.

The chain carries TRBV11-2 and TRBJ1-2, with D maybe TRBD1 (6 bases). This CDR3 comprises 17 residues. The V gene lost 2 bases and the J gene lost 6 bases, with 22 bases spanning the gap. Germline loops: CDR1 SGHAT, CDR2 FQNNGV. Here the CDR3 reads CASSLTTGSQLSDGYTF. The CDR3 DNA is TGTGCCAGCAGCTTAACGACAGGTTCCCAGCTCTCGGATGGCTACACCTTC.

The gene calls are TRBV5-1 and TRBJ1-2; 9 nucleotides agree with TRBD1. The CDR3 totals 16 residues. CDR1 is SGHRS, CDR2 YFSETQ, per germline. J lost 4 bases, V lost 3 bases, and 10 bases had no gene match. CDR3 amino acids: CASSYGQGSIAYGYTF. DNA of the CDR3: TGCGCCAGCAGCTATGGACAGGGGTCAATCGCCTATGGCTACACCTTC.

CDR3 bases: TGTGCCAGCAGTACCCGGAGGGGGATAGACATTCAGTACTTC. It codes for CASSTRRGIDIQYF. The gene calls are TRBV6-5 and TRBJ2-4; D possibly uses TRBD1 or TRBD2 (6 bases each). CDR1 and CDR2 from the germline V gene are MNHEY and SVGAGI. With 5 bases removed from V and 8 bases from J, the gap between germline ends came to 16 bases. This CDR3 has 14 residues.

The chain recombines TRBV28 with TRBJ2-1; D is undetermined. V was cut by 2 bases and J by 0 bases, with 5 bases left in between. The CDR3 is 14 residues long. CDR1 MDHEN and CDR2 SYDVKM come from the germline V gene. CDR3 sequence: CASSLASSYNEQFF. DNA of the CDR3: TGTGCCAGCAGTTTAGCTAGCTCCTACAATGAGCAGTTCTTC.

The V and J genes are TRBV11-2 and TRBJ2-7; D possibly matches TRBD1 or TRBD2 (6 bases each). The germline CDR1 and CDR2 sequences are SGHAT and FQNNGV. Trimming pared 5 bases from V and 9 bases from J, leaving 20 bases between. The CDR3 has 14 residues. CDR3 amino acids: CASSVRDTGLGQYF. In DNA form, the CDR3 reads TGTGCCAGCAGCGTGCGGGACACGGGCCTCGGGCAGTACTTC.

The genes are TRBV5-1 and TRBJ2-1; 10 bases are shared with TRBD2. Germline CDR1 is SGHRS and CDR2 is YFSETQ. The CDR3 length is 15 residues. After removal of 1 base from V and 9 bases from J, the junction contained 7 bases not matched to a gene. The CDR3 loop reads CASSLISGRAAEQFF. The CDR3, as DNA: TGCGCCAGCAGCTTGATAAGCGGGAGGGCCGCTGAGCAGTTCTTC.